This T cell receptor (beta chain) derives from a study of breast tumors, draining lymph nodes, adjacent tissues. In its sample, this clonotype was seen many times. The antigen is not known. Findings and limits, study-wide: The lymph node origin of tumor T cells was framed as consistent with a hypothesis, not demonstrated. Compared with lymph nodes, tumors were less diverse; compared with nontumor tissue, more. Data fit most tumor T cells coming from lymph node, expanding in tumor. Tumor and nontumor repertoires were significantly more similar in luminal-like than in basal-like breast cancer.

TCRdb redid the calling of the multiplex PCR reads with MiXCR, one entry per CDR3 protein. In the table there are over 70,000 distinct CDR3 sequences, approximately 30% of which are singletons. The ends were cut back, 6 bases at V and 0 bases at J, with 3 bases in the middle. The CDR3 covers 12 residues. Breast cancer patients provided tissue from their axillary draining lymph nodes. This sequence joins TRBV12-3 or TRBV12-4 and TRBJ2-1; D ambiguous. The source of this sequence is a female donor with breast cancer. Some clones in this sample may be carry-over from other donors' samples. The sequenced sample consisted of axillary lymph node tissue. The DNA of the CDR3 is TGTGCCAGCAGGAGCTCCTACAATGAGCAGTTCTTC. Residues: CASRSSYNEQFF.